This T cell receptor (beta chain) was found in a study of OX40 agonist ivuxolimab in advanced cancers. Study information: Each dose-escalation patient presented with hepatocellular carcinoma, melanoma, renal cell or head and neck cancer. Subjects had a mean age of about 61 years, with a range of roughly 23 to 79; around 80% were male.

Findings and caveats of the study: Relative to CD4+, CD8+ T cells held more expanded clones on average. Clonal expansion from baseline to week 6 occurred in both CD4+ and CD8+ T cells.

V was cut by 4 bases and J by 4 bases, with 10 bases left in between. Germline lookup yields CDR1 SGHNT and CDR2 YENEEA. The length of the CDR3 is 13 residues. Profiled with immunoSEQ multiplex PCR; TCRdb holds only in-frame clones, not every one. The data show 85,000 to 100,000 clones, about 87% seen once. As concerns this clone: The antigen remains undetermined.

This specimen consisted of CD4+ or CD8+ T cells sorted from blood, obtained in a trial of the OX40 agonist ivuxolimab. This receptor was obtained from an adult with an advanced solid tumor such as melanoma, head and neck, liver or kidney cancer. The genes are TRBV11-3 and TRBJ2-5; a possible D gene is TRBD1 (6 bases). In DNA, the CDR3 is TGTGCCAGCAGCTCGGGACATCTAGAGACCCAGTACTTC. This translates into CASSSGHLETQYF.